The 19 T cell receptor beta chains reported below all come from one sample, sequenced in a study of cytomegalovirus exposure and HLA in healthy donors. Use of 60 Vbeta and 13 Jbeta primers characterized the PCR. TCRdb's table, derived via immunoSEQ multiplex PCR, lists solely in-frame clones and lacks some. The profile covers roughly 150,000 clones, with more than 70% appearing a single time and about 11% taken by the ten largest. The specimen was PBMCs. Every receptor here comes from a man younger than 35 in good health and CMV-seropositive.

The chain employs TRBV6-6 and TRBJ2-7; a weak D match, TRBD2 (6 bases). Trimming left V 6 bases short and J 3 bases short, with 18 bases between. Germline V gives CDR1 MNHNY, CDR2 SVGAGI (reference sequence). The CDR3 is made up of 15 amino acids. The DNA for the CDR3 is TGTGCCAGCAGCCCCAGCCAGCGGGCCGACTACGAGCAGTACTTC. Amino acid sequence: CASSPSQRADYEQYF.

The rearrangement links TRBV27 to TRBJ1-2; the D is unclear. Germline CDR1 is MNHEY and CDR2 is SMNVEV (reference sequence). The CDR3 sequence is 13 residues long. Trimming cost V 5 bases and J 4 bases, with 11 bases left between them. CDR3 DNA sequence: TGTGCCAGCAGTGATGGCGGGATCTATGGCTACACCTTC. Its translation is CASSDGGIYGYTF.

The chain recombines TRBV5-1 with TRBJ2-3, with D tentatively TRBD2 (6 bases). Germline CDR1 SGHRS, CDR2 YFSETQ. Deletions cut 4 bases from V and 2 bases from J, with 20 bases between. CDR3 length equals 17 residues. The CDR3 loop is CASSPTPGGITTDTQYF. In DNA form, the CDR3 reads TGCGCCAGCAGCCCCACCCCGGGCGGGATAACCACAGATACGCAGTATTTT. The variable domain in full, with the rest retrieved from reference TRBV5-1 and TRBJ2-3, is KAGVTQTPRYLIKTRGQQVTLSCSPISGHRSVSWYQQTPGQGLQFLFEYFSETQRNKGNFPGRFSGRQFSNSRSEMNVSTLELGDSALYLCASSPTPGGITTDTQYFGPGTRLTVL.

As concerns this clone: A read error may account for a junction end that differs from germline. The J gene is TRBJ2-7, the V gene TRBV6-6, with TRBD2 identical over 13 bases. This CDR3 spans 14 amino acids. The germline gives CDR1 MNHNY, CDR2 SVGAGI (reference sequence). CDR3 amino acids: CASSTSGRAYEQYF. The CDR3 bases are TGTGCCAGCAGTACTAGCGGGAGGGCCTATGAGCAGTACTTC.

The rearrangement links TRBV14 to TRBJ1-2; D possibly corresponds to TRBD1 (5 bases). The CDR3 has 13 amino acids. CDR1 and CDR2 (germline): SGHDN, FVKESK. V was clipped by 5 bases and J by 4 bases, with 11 bases between them. CDR3 nucleotide sequence: TGTGCCAGCAGCAATTTAAGGGGCTATGGCTACACCTTC. Translating it yields CASSNLRGYGYTF.

V is TRBV27 and J is TRBJ2-2, with 7 bases identical to TRBD2. The CDR3 spans 15 residues. J gave up 1 base and V 6 bases, and 5 bases lay outside the gene matches. Per the germline V gene, CDR1 is MNHEY and CDR2 is SMNVEV (reference sequence). The CDR3 sequence is CASSPTSWNTGELFF. The DNA for the CDR3 is TGTGCCAGCAGCCCGACTAGCTGGAACACCGGGGAGCTGTTTTTT.

CDR3 sequence reads: CASGRGAGEQYF. CDR3 nucleotides: TGTGCCAGCGGGAGGGGGGCCGGCGAGCAGTACTTC. The J gene is TRBJ2-7, the V gene TRBV7-9, with a weak D call TRBD2 (7 bases). V shed 8 bases and J shed 6 bases, with 14 bases lying between them. This CDR3 is 12 amino acids long. Germline-derived CDR1 and CDR2 are SEHNR and FQNEAQ (reference sequence).

The V and J genes are TRBV28 and TRBJ2-7, with D possibly being TRBD1 (6 bases). The germline V gene encodes CDR1 MDHEN and CDR2 SYDVKM. The CDR3 totals 16 residues. The V end was cut by 3 bases, the J end by 6 bases, with 21 bases between. The CDR3 protein is CASSFGGSSRGGEQYF. The CDR3 DNA is TGTGCCAGCAGTTTTGGAGGATCGAGCAGGGGCGGCGAGCAGTACTTC. Complete variable domain (other parts from reference TRBV28 and TRBJ2-7): DVKVTQSSRYLVKRTGEKVFLECVQDMDHENMFWYRQDPGLGLRLIYFSYDVKMKEKGDIPEGYSVSREKKERFSLILESASTNQTSMYLCASSFGGSSRGGEQYFGPGTRLTVT.

The CDR3 DNA is TGTGCCAGCAGCCGTACTCCGGGACTAGCGGGAACCACAGATACGCAGTATTTT. This sequence encodes CASSRTPGLAGTTDTQYF. The chain is built from TRBV7-2 and TRBJ2-3; 13 positions agree with TRBD2. The CDR3 loop spans 18 amino acids. Germline V gene lookup returns CDR1 SGHTA and CDR2 FQGNSA. Trimming at V came to 5 bases and at J to 2 bases, leaving 10 bases not matched to a gene.

The chain links TRBV19 to TRBJ2-5; 7 positions match TRBD2. V was pared by 3 bases and J by 1 base, with 8 bases of the junction left unmatched. The CDR3 is made up of 16 amino acids. Germline CDR1 LNHDA, CDR2 SQIVND (reference sequence). As DNA, the CDR3 is TGTGCCAGTAGTATCAAGGCTAGCGGACTCCAAGAGACCCAGTACTTC. This gives the protein CASSIKASGLQETQYF.

The V call is TRBV5-1, the J call TRBJ2-7; 9 bases are a match to TRBD1. Losses at the gene ends were 1 base for V and 2 bases for J; bases not matched to a gene: 7. The CDR3 runs 16 residues. CDR1 is SGHRS, CDR2 YFSETQ, per germline. In DNA form, the CDR3 reads TGCGCCAGCAGCTTGCAGAGCGGGACAGGGCCCTACGAGCAGTACTTC. It is translated as CASSLQSGTGPYEQYF. Full variable domain (missing parts from reference TRBV5-1 and TRBJ2-7): KAGVTQTPRYLIKTRGQQVTLSCSPISGHRSVSWYQQTPGQGLQFLFEYFSETQRNKGNFPGRFSGRQFSNSRSEMNVSTLELGDSALYLCASSLQSGTGPYEQYFGPGTRLTVT.

The chain uses TRBV20-1 and TRBJ2-1; the D gene is possibly TRBD1 (6 bases). CDR1 and CDR2 (germline): DFQATT, SNEGSKA (reference sequence). V was pared by 5 bases and J by 8 bases, with 10 bases between. The CDR3 runs 11 residues. DNA of the CDR3: TGCAGTGCTGGCAGGGGTTATGAGCAGTTCTTC. It codes for CSAGRGYEQFF.

The chain recombines TRBV6-5 with TRBJ2-2, with no clear D. CDR1 MNHEY and CDR2 SVGAGI come from the germline V gene. V lost 0 bases, J lost 5 bases, and 10 bases lay in between. The CDR3 loop spans 15 amino acids. CDR3 sequence: CASSYSIPRTGELFF. The CDR3 DNA sequence: TGTGCCAGCAGTTACTCGATCCCTAGGACCGGGGAGCTGTTTTTT.

The chain employs TRBV4-1 and TRBJ1-6, with 8 bases identical to TRBD1. Germline V gene sequence: CDR1 MGHRA, CDR2 YSYEKL. This CDR3 has 15 residues. V dropped 2 bases and J dropped 8; count of bases not matched to a gene: 5. CDR3 sequence: CASSQIGTGYSPLHF. The CDR3 nucleotides read TGCGCCAGCAGCCAAATTGGGACAGGCTATTCACCCCTCCACTTT.

This clone was observed a handful of times. The rearrangement joins TRBV28 to TRBJ1-4, with TRBD1 as a possible D gene (6 bases). Germline CDR1 reads MDHEN; CDR2 reads SYDVKM. This CDR3 has 13 residues. The V gene lost 3 bases and the J gene lost 6 bases, with 8 bases spanning the gap. The CDR3: CASSFYRDEKLFF. The CDR3 nucleotides read TGTGCCAGCAGTTTCTACAGGGATGAAAAACTGTTTTTT.

This clone turned up a few times. CDR3 DNA sequence: TGTGCCAGCTCACCATATCAAGGGGTGTATGGGGAAAAACTGTTTTTT. It translates to CASSPYQGVYGEKLFF. This chain links TRBV18 with TRBJ1-4; the D gene is possibly TRBD1 (5 bases). V lost 2 bases to trimming and J lost 8 bases, with 18 bases between them. The CDR3 length is 16 residues. CDR1 is KGHSH, CDR2 LQKENI, per germline.

V and J are TRBV6-5 and TRBJ2-1; 10 positions match TRBD1. Germline CDR1 MNHEY, CDR2 SVGAGI. This CDR3 has 14 residues. The V and J ends lost 10 bases and 8 bases, in that order; junction bases with no gene match: 11. CDR3 nucleotide sequence: TGTGCCACCGCTTGGGACAGGGGTTTGGATGAGCAGTTCTTC. Translating it yields CATAWDRGLDEQFF.

V is TRBV27 and J is TRBJ2-7; D possibly corresponds to TRBD1 (5 bases). Germline V gene lookup returns CDR1 MNHEY and CDR2 SMNVEV (reference sequence). This CDR3 spans 11 amino acids. V lost 9 bases and J lost 0, with 6 bases in between. The CDR3: CARTVSYEQYF. The CDR3 bases are TGTGCCAGGACAGTCTCCTACGAGCAGTACTTC.

The V gene is TRBV5-6, the J gene TRBJ1-2, with 12 bases that match TRBD1. The CDR3 spans 15 residues. The germline V gene has CDR1 SGHDT and CDR2 YYEEEE. The junction had 4 bases not matched to a gene; V was cut back by 0 bases and J by 7 bases. CDR3 nucleotides: TGTGCCAGCAGCTTGGGGGACAGGGGGCTGTCTGGCTACACCTTC. Translated, it gives CASSLGDRGLSGYTF. Variable domain in full (rest from reference TRBV5-6 and TRBJ1-2): DAGVTQSPTHLIKTRGQQVTLRCSPKSGHDTVSWYQQALGQGPQFIFQYYEEEERQRGNFPDRFSGHQFPNYSSELNVNALLLGDSALYLCASSLGDRGLSGYTFGSGTRLTVV.